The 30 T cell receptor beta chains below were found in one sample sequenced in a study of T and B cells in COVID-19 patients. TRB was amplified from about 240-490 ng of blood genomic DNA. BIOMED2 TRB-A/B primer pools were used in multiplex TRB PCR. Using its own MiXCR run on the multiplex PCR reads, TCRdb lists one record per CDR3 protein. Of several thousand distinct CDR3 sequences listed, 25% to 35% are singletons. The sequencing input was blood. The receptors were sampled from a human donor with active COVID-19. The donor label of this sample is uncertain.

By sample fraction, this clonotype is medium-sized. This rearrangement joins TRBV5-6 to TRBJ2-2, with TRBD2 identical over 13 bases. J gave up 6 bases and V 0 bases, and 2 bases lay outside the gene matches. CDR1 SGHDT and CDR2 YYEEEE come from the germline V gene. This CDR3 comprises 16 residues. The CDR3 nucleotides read TGTGCCAGCAGCTTGGCAGGACTAGCGGGAGCCGGGGAGCTGTTTTTT. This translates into CASSLAGLAGAGELFF.

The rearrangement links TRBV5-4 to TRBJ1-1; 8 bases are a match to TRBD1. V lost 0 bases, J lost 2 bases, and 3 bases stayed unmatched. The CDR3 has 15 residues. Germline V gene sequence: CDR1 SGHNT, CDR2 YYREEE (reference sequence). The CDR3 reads CASSLGGQGNTEAFF. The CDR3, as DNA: TGTGCCAGCAGCTTGGGTGGACAGGGAAACACTGAAGCTTTCTTT.

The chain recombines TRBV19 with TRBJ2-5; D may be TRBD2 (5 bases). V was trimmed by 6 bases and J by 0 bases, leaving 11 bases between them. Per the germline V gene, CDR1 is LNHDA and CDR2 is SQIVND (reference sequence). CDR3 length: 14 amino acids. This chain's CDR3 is CASSLAVYQETQYF. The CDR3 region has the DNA TGTGCCAGTAGCCTAGCAGTGTACCAAGAGACCCAGTACTTC.

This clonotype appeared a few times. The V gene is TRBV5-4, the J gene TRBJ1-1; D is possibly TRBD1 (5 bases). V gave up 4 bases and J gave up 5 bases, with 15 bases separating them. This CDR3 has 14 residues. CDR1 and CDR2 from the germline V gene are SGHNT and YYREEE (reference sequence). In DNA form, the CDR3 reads TGTGCCAGCAGCCGCGACCCAGGGTCGACTGAAGCTTTCTTT. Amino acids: CASSRDPGSTEAFF.

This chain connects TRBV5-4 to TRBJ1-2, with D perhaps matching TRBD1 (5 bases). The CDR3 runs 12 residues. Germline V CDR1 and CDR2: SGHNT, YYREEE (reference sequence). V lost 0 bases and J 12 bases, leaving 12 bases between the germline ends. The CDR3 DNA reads TGTGCCAGCAGCTTGGCAGGCCGGGGACACACCTTC. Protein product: CASSLAGRGHTF.

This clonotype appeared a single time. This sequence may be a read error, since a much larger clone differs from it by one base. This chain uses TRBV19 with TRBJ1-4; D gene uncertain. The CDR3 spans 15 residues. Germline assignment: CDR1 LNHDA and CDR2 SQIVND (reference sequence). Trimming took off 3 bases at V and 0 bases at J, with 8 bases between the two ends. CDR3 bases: TGTGCCAGTAGTATGGACCCAGCAACTAATGAAAAACTGTTTTTT. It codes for CASSMDPATNEKLFF.

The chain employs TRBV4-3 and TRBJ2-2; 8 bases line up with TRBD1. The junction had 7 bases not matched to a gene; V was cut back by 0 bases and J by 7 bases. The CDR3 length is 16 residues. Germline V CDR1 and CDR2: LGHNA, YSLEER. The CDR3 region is CASSQDWPGGSGELFF. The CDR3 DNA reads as TGCGCCAGCAGCCAAGATTGGCCAGGGGGCAGCGGGGAGCTGTTTTTT.

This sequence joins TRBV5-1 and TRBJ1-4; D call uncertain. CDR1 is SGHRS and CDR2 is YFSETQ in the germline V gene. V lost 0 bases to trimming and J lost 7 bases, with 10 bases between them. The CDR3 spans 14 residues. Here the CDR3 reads CASSLGSQCEKLFF. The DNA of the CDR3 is TGCGCCAGCAGCTTGGGCTCACAGTGTGAAAAACTGTTTTTT.

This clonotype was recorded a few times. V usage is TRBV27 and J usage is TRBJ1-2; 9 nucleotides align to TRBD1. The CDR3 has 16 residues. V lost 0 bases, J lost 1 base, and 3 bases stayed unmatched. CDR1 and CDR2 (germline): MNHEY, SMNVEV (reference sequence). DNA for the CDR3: TGTGCCAGCAGTTTATCCGGGACAGGGTATAACTATGGCTACACCTTC. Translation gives CASSLSGTGYNYGYTF.

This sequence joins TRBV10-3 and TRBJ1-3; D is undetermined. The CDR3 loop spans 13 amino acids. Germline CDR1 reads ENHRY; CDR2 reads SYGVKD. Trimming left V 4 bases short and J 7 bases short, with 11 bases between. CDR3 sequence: CAISAQTTNTIYF. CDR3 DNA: TGTGCCATCAGTGCCCAGACTACTAACACCATATATTTT.

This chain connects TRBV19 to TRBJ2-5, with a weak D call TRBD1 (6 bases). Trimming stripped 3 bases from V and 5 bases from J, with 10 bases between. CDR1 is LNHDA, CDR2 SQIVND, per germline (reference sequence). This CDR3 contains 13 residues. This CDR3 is CASSIARGETQYF. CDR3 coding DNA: TGTGCCAGTAGTATTGCCAGGGGCGAGACCCAGTACTTC. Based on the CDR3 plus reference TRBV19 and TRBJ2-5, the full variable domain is DGGITQSPKYLFRKEGQNVTLSCEQNLNHDAMYWYRQDPGQGLRLIYYSQIVNDFQKGDIAEGYSVSREKKESFPLTVTSAQKNPTAFYLCASSIARGETQYFGPGTRLLVL.

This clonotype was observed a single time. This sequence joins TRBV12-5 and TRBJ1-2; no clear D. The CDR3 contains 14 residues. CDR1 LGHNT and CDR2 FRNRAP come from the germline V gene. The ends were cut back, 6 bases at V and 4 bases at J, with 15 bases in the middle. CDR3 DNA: TGTGCTAGTGGACGTCCGCCGCGGGCCTATGGCTACACCTTC. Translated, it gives CASGRPPRAYGYTF.

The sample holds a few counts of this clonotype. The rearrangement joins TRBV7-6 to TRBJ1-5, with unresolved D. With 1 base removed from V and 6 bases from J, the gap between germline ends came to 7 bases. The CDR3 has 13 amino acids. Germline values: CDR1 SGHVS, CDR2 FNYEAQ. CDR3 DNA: TGTGCCAGCAGCTTAGACGAGCCTCAGCCCCAGCATTTT. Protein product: CASSLDEPQPQHF.

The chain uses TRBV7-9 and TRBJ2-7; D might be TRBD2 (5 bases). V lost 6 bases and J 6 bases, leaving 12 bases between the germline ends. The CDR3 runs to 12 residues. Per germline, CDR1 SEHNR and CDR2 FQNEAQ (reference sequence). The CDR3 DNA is TGTGCCAGCAGATCCCTAGCAGGCGAGCAGTACTTC. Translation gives CASRSLAGEQYF.

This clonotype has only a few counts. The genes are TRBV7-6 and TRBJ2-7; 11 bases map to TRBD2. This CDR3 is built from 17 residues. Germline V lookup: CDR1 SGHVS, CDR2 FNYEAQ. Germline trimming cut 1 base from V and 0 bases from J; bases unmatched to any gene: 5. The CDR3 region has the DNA TGTGCCAGCAGCTTAGGGGCTAGCGGGGGGTTCTCCTACGAGCAGTACTTC. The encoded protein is CASSLGASGGFSYEQYF.

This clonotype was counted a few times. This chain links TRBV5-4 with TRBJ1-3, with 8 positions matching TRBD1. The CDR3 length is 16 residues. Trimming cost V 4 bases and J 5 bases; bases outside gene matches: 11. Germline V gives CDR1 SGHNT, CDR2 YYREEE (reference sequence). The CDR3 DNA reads TGTGCCAGCAGCACATCGGACAGGGATCGGAGAAACACCATATATTTT. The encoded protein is CASSTSDRDRRNTIYF.

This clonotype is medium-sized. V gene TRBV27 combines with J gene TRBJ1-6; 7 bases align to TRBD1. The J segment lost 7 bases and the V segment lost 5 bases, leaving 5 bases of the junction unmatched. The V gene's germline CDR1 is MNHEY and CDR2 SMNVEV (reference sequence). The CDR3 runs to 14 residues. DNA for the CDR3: TGTGCCAGCAGTATCAGGGGGAGGAATTCACCCCTCCACTTT. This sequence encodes CASSIRGRNSPLHF.

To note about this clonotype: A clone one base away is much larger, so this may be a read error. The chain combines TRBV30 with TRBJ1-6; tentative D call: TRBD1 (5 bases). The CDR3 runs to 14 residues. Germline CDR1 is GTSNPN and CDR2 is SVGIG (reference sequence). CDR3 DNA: TGTGCCTGGAGCCCGGGACTGAGTAATCCACCCCTCCACTTT. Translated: CAWSPGLSNPPLHF. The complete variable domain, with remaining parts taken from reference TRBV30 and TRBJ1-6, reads SQTIHQWPATLVQPVGSPLSLECTVEGTSNPNLYWYRQAAGRGLQLLFYSVGIGQISSEVPQNLSASRPQDRQFILSSKKLLLSDSGFYLCAWSPGLSNPPLHFGNGTRLTVT.

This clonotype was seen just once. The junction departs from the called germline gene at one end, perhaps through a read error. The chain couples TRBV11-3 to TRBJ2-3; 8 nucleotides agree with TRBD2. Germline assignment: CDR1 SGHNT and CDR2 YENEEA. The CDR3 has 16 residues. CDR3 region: CASSQGGGLGTDTQYF. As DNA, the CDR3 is TGCGCCAGCAGCCAAGGCGGGGGGCTAGGCACAGATACGCAGTATTTT.

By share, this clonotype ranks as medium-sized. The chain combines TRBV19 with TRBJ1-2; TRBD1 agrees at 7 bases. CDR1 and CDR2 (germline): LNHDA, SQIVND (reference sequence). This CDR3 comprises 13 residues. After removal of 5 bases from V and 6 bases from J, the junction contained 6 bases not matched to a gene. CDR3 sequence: CASSGGQDHGYTF. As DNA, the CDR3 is TGTGCCAGTAGTGGAGGACAGGACCATGGCTACACCTTC.

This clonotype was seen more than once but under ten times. Here the CDR3 reads CASSPQAGTGEFYEQYF. The CDR3 DNA reads as TGTGCCAGCTCACCTCAAGCGGGGACAGGGGAATTCTACGAGCAGTACTTC. The J gene is TRBJ2-7, the V gene TRBV18, with 10 bases identical to TRBD1. V shed 3 bases, J shed 3 bases, and the junction held 11 bases outside the gene matches. CDR1 is KGHSH and CDR2 is LQKENI in the germline V gene. The CDR3 is made up of 17 amino acids.

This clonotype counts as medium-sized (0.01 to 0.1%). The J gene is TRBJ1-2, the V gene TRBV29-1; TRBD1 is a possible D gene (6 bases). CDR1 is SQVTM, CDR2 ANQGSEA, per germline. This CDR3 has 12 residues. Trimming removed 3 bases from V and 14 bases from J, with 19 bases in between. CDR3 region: CSVDELTGSETF. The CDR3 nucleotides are TGCAGCGTTGATGAGTTAACAGGGAGTGAGACCTTC.

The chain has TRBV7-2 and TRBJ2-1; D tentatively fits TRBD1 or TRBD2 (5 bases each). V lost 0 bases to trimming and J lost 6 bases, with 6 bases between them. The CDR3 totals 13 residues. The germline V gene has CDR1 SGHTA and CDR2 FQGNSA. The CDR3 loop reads CASSLAGANEQFF. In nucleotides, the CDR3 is TGTGCCAGCAGCTTAGCCGGGGCCAATGAGCAGTTCTTC.

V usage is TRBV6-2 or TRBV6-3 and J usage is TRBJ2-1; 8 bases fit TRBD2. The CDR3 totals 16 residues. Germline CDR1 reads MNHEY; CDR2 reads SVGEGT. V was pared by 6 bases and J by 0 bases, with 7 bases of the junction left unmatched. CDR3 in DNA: TGTGCCAGCAGCCCTCCGGGGGGGGGCTCCTACAATGAGCAGTTCTTC. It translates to CASSPPGGGSYNEQFF.

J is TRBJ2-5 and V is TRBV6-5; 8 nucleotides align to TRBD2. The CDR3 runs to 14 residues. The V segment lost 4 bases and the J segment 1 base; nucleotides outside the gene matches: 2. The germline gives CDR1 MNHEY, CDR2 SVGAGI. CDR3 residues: CASSFGGGQETQYF. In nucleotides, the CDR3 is TGTGCCAGCAGTTTCGGGGGGGGCCAAGAGACCCAGTACTTC.

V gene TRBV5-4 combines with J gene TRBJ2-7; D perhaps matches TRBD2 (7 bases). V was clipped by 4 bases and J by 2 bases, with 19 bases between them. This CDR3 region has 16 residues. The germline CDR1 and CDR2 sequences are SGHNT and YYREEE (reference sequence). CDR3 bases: TGTGCCAGCAGCGGGTGGGGGGGGCCCAATCCCTACGAGCAGTACTTC. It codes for CASSGWGGPNPYEQYF.

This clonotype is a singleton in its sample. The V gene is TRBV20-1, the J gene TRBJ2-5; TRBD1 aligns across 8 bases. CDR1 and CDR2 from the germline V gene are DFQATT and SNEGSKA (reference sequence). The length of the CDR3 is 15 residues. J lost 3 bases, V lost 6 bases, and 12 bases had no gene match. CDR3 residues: CSARLVGTGKETQYF. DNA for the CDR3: TGCAGTGCCCGTCTAGTTGGGACAGGTAAAGAGACCCAGTACTTC.

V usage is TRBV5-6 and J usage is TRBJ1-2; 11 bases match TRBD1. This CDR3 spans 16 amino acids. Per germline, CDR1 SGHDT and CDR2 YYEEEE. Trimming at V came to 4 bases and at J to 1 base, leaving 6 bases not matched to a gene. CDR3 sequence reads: CASSLGQGAINYGYTF. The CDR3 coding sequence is TGTGCCAGCAGCCTCGGACAGGGGGCGATTAACTATGGCTACACCTTC.

The CDR3 sequence is CASSLDRGNTEAFF. The CDR3 DNA follows: TGTGCCAGCTCACTCGACAGGGGTAACACTGAAGCTTTCTTT. This sequence joins TRBV18 and TRBJ1-1; 8 bases match TRBD1. CDR3 length: 14 amino acids. Germline V gene data show CDR1 as KGHSH and CDR2 as LQKENI. J lost 2 bases, V lost 4 bases, and 3 bases had no gene match.

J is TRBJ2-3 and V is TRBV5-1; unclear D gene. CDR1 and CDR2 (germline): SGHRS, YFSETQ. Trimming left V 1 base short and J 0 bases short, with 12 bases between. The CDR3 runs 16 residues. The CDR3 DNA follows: TGCGCCAGCAGCTTGTTACAGAGATTTAGCACAGATACGCAGTATTTT. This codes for CASSLLQRFSTDTQYF.